This entry concerns a single T cell receptor beta chain. Its antigen is undetermined. Assay used: immunoSEQ multiplex PCR; TCRdb lists only in-frame clones, some missing. This sample yields some 510,000 clones, of which less than 85% are seen a single time; around 13% belongs to the top ten. The record originates from a study of shared clonotypes between healthy human individuals. Background on the study: In total, the donors were a couple of women and a few men aged 18 to 49. Study-level points and caveats: Represented genetic and exposure-history diversity was restricted by having few donors. The authors expected sequencing depth to affect clonotype sharing among donors.

With unsorted samples, genomic DNA was obtained from some 100 million PBMCs. This clonotype was obtained from a woman aged 35 to 49 in good health. Some clones in this sample may be carry-over from other donors' samples. The sequenced material came from PBMCs.

The CDR3 DNA reads TGTGCCAGCAGTGAATATAAGGGTGGGAACTATGGCTACACCTTC. This codes for CASSEYKGGNYGYTF. The chain combines TRBV25-1 with TRBJ1-2; D is undetermined. CDR1 is MGHDK, CDR2 SYGVNS, per germline. The CDR3 has 15 residues. The V gene lost 0 bases and the J gene lost 2 bases, with 10 bases spanning the gap.